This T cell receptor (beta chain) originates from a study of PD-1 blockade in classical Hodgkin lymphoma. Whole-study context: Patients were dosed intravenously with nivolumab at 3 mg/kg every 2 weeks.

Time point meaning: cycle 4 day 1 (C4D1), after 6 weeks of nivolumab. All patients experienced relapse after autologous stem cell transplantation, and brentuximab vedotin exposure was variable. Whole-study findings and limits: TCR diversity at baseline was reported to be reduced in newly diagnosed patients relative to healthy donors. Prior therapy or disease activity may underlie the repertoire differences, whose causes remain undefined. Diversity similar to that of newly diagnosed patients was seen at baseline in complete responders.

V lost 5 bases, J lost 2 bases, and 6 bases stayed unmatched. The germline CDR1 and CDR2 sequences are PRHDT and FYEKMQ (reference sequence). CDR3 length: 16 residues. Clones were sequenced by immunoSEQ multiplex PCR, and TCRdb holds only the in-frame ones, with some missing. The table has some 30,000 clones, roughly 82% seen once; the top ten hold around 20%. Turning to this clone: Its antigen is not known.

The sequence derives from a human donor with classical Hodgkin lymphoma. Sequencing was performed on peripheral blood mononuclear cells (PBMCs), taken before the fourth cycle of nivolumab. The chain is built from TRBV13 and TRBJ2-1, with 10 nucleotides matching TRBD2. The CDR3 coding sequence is TGTGCCAGCAGCGGGCTAGCGGGGGCTACCTACAATGAGCAGTTCTTC. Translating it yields CASSGLAGATYNEQFF. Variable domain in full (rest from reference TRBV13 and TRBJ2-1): AAGVIQSPRHLIKEKRETATLKCYPIPRHDTVYWYQQGPGQDPQFLISFYEKMQSDKGSIPDRFSAQQFSDYHSELNMSSLELGDSALYFCASSGLAGATYNEQFFGPGTRLTVL.